The 30 T cell receptor beta chains below all came from one sample that was sequenced in a study of T cell responses to AZD1222 COVID-19 vaccine. Assay: immunoSEQ multiplex PCR; the TCRdb copy retains only in-frame clones and omits some. The table includes about 170,000 clones, 90% to 95% detected once. Here the sequenced sample was peripheral blood, taken on day 0 of AZD1222 vaccination. Receptors were obtained from an adult in good health.

The chain couples TRBV7-6 to TRBJ2-2, with D unclear. In germline, CDR1 is SGHVS, CDR2 FNYEAQ. Trimming took off 5 bases at V and 4 bases at J, with 14 bases between the two ends. CDR3 length: 15 amino acids. The CDR3 DNA is TGTGCCAGCAGCCCCGGGCTAGTGAGCACCGGGGAGCTGTTTTTT. Encoded protein: CASSPGLVSTGELFF.

This chain uses TRBV6-5 with TRBJ1-1; possibly TRBD1 for D (6 bases). Per germline, CDR1 MNHEY and CDR2 SVGAGI. Trimming shortened V by 4 bases and J by 9 bases, and 15 bases separated the two germline ends. This CDR3 is 13 amino acids long. Written as DNA, the CDR3 is TGTGCCAGCAGTTCAGGGGACGTAGGACAAGCTTTCTTT. This encodes CASSSGDVGQAFF.

The chain is built from TRBV10-2 and TRBJ1-2; D gene uncertain. Germline CDR1 and CDR2: WSHSY and SAAADI. The CDR3 consists of 14 residues. V lost 3 bases, J lost 0 bases, and 8 bases lay in between. Here the CDR3 reads CASSDSQPNYGYTF. CDR3 coding DNA: TGCGCCAGCAGTGACTCCCAGCCTAACTATGGCTACACCTTC.

The CDR3 DNA sequence: TGTGCCAGCAGTGAAGGCAGCAATCAGCCCCAGCATTTT. It encodes CASSEGSNQPQHF. The genes are TRBV2 and TRBJ1-5; the D is unclear. Trimming removed 1 base at V and 1 base at J, with 2 bases between. The CDR3 is 13 residues long. Per germline, CDR1 SNHLY and CDR2 FYNNEI.

V is TRBV6-5 and J is TRBJ1-5, with D unresolved. The ends were cut back, 2 bases at V and 5 bases at J, with 7 bases in the middle. The CDR3 extends over 13 amino acids. The germline gives CDR1 MNHEY, CDR2 SVGAGI. The CDR3 region is CASSYGRHQPQHF. In nucleotides, the CDR3 is TGTGCCAGCAGTTACGGTAGGCATCAGCCCCAGCATTTT.

The V call is TRBV6-5, the J call TRBJ2-4, with D perhaps matching TRBD2 (5 bases). Deletions cut 4 bases from V and 8 bases from J, with 6 bases between. The CDR3 has 11 amino acids. Germline V gene lookup returns CDR1 MNHEY and CDR2 SVGAGI. The CDR3 region is CASSFGDIQYF. CDR3 coding DNA: TGTGCCAGCAGTTTCGGGGACATTCAGTACTTC.

This clone was recorded only once. This chain connects TRBV5-4 to TRBJ1-4; tentative D call: TRBD1 (6 bases). V lost 4 bases to trimming and J lost 0 bases, with 16 bases between them. The CDR3 is made up of 17 amino acids. The germline CDR1 and CDR2 sequences are SGHNT and YYREEE (reference sequence). CDR3 amino acids: CASSQHGRGTTNEKLFF. CDR3 DNA sequence: TGTGCCAGCAGCCAACACGGCAGGGGAACAACTAATGAAAAACTGTTTTTT. The entire variable domain, with the rest obtained from reference TRBV5-4 and TRBJ1-4, is as follows: ETGVTQSPTHLIKTRGQQVTLRCSSQSGHNTVSWYQQALGQGPQFIFQYYREEENGRGNFPPRFSGLQFPNYSSELNVNALELDDSALYLCASSQHGRGTTNEKLFFGSGTQLSVL.

This chain connects TRBV9 to TRBJ2-5; possible D gene TRBD2, 6 bases. With 6 bases removed from V and 5 bases from J, the gap between germline ends came to 17 bases. The CDR3 is 14 amino acids. Germline V lookup: CDR1 SGDLS, CDR2 YYNGEE. CDR3 DNA sequence: TGTGCCAGCAATAGGAGGGCGACGTCGGAGACCCAGTACTTC. Amino acid sequence: CASNRRATSETQYF.

The V and J genes are TRBV4-1 and TRBJ1-1, with D unresolved. The CDR3 contains 13 residues. The ends were cut back, 4 bases at V and 11 bases at J, with 17 bases in the middle. CDR1 is MGHRA, CDR2 YSYEKL, per germline. The CDR3 DNA reads as TGCGCCAGCAGCCGCGGACCGTTGATGGAGGCTTTCTTT. It yields the protein CASSRGPLMEAFF.

CDR3 residues: CASSFDSRTEAFF. CDR3 nucleotides: TGTGCCAGCAGCTTCGACAGTCGGACTGAAGCTTTCTTT. The chain has TRBV5-4 and TRBJ1-1; weak D call: TRBD1 (5 bases). The germline V and J ends were trimmed by 2 bases and 5 bases, with 10 bases remaining between them. The CDR3 totals 13 residues. Germline V lookup: CDR1 SGHNT, CDR2 YYREEE (reference sequence).

This clone was counted once. The chain links TRBV5-5 to TRBJ1-2; no firm D call. V was clipped by 5 bases and J by 1 base, with 21 bases between them. This CDR3 spans 17 amino acids. Germline-derived CDR1 and CDR2 are SGHKS and YYEKEE (reference sequence). The CDR3 DNA is TGTGCCAGCAGGTCCGCCTCTTTAGGTGTACTTAACTATGGCTACACCTTC. Protein product: CASRSASLGVLNYGYTF. Combining the CDR3 with reference TRBV5-5 and TRBJ1-2 gives the whole variable domain DAGVTQSPTHLIKTRGQQVTLRCSPISGHKSVSWYQQVLGQGPQFIFQYYEKEERGRGNFPDRFSARQFPNYSSELNVNALLLGDSALYLCASRSASLGVLNYGYTFGSGTRLTVV.

The V and J genes are TRBV3-1 (or the pseudogene TRBV3-2) and TRBJ2-3; no clear D gene. The V and J ends lost 1 base and 3 bases respectively, with 17 bases between them. Germline loops: CDR1 LGHDT, CDR2 YNNKEL (reference sequence). The CDR3 contains 17 residues. The CDR3 protein is CASSQVRWAFRTDTQYF. The CDR3 nucleotides are TGTGCCAGCAGCCAAGTAAGGTGGGCGTTTAGGACAGATACGCAGTATTTT.

V and J are TRBV6-5 and TRBJ1-5; possible D gene TRBD1, 6 bases. The CDR3 length is 13 residues. Trimming left V 5 bases short and J 1 base short, with 6 bases between. The germline CDR1 and CDR2 sequences are MNHEY and SVGAGI. Here the CDR3 reads CASSRGSNQPQHF. CDR3 in DNA: TGTGCCAGCAGTAGGGGGAGCAATCAGCCCCAGCATTTT.

This rearrangement joins TRBV5-1 to TRBJ1-2; D possibly corresponds to TRBD1 (6 bases). The germline V gene encodes CDR1 SGHRS and CDR2 YFSETQ. The CDR3 covers 16 residues. Trimming left V 2 bases short and J 2 bases short, with 16 bases between. CDR3 protein: CASSFIGGGRNYGYTF. The CDR3 DNA is TGCGCCAGCAGCTTTATAGGAGGGGGACGCAACTATGGCTACACCTTC.

The rearrangement joins TRBV11-2 to TRBJ2-7, with 11 bases fitting TRBD2. With V trimmed by 1 base and J by 0 bases, 8 bases remained unmatched. The CDR3 consists of 18 residues. CDR1 and CDR2 (germline): SGHAT, FQNNGV. CDR3 bases: TGTGCCAGCAGCTTAGCGTTGCCTAGCGGGGGGACCTCCTACGAGCAGTACTTC. Amino acids: CASSLALPSGGTSYEQYF.

The sample holds a few counts of this clone. J is TRBJ2-5 and V is TRBV27; no clear D. CDR1 and CDR2 (germline): MNHEY, SMNVEV (reference sequence). This CDR3 is 16 amino acids long. Trimming left V 6 bases short and J 5 bases short, with 22 bases between. CDR3 bases: TGTGCCAGCAGCTCCCACGGGCGTCGAAAAAGTGAGACCCAGTACTTC. It is translated as CASSSHGRRKSETQYF.

The chain employs TRBV18 and TRBJ1-2; 8 nucleotides line up with TRBD1. The CDR3 length is 19 residues. CDR1 KGHSH and CDR2 LQKENI come from the germline V gene. After removal of 4 bases from V and 7 bases from J, the junction contained 23 bases not matched to a gene. In DNA, the CDR3 is TGTGCCAGCTCACTAACCCCCGGACAGGGCATAACCCCATCTAGTGGCTACACCTTC. It codes for CASSLTPGQGITPSSGYTF. The complete variable domain, with remaining parts taken from reference TRBV18 and TRBJ1-2, reads NAGVMQNPRHLVRRRGQEARLRCSPMKGHSHVYWYRQLPEEGLKFMVYLQKENIIDESGMPKERFSAEFPKEGPSILRIQQVVRGDSAAYFCASSLTPGQGITPSSGYTFGSGTRLTVV.

The chain employs TRBV19 and TRBJ1-1; 9 bases align to TRBD1. J was trimmed by 3 bases and V by 5 bases; bases with no gene match: 13. CDR1 and CDR2 (germline): LNHDA, SQIVND (reference sequence). This CDR3 comprises 17 residues. The CDR3 nucleotides read TGTGCCAGTAGTGGCCTAATGGACAGGGGATGGGACACTGAAGCTTTCTTT. As protein: CASSGLMDRGWDTEAFF.

The V gene is TRBV12-3 or TRBV12-4, the J gene TRBJ1-2, with TRBD1 as a possible D gene (6 bases). This CDR3 comprises 12 residues. V was cut by 5 bases and J by 5 bases, with 9 bases left in between. CDR3 bases: TGTGCCAGCAGTGACAGGTCATATGGCTACACCTTC. It yields the protein CASSDRSYGYTF.

The chain combines TRBV27 with TRBJ1-1; TRBD1 is a possible D gene (5 bases). The germline gives CDR1 MNHEY, CDR2 SMNVEV (reference sequence). V was trimmed by 6 bases and J by 5 bases, leaving 16 bases between them. There are 14 residues in the CDR3. The CDR3 spells CASRTNEGSTEAFF. As DNA, the CDR3 is TGTGCCAGCAGGACCAATGAGGGGAGTACTGAAGCTTTCTTT.

V usage is TRBV6-4 and J usage is TRBJ1-1; D uncertain. The CDR3 runs to 11 residues. V gave up 0 bases and J gave up 7 bases, with 3 bases separating them. Germline V gene sequence: CDR1 MRHNA, CDR2 SNTAGT. The CDR3 loop is CASSDSGEAFF. CDR3 coding DNA: TGTGCCAGCAGTGACTCGGGTGAAGCTTTCTTT.

The chain employs TRBV7-7 and TRBJ2-7; D is unresolved. Germline V gives CDR1 SSHAT, CDR2 FNYEAQ (reference sequence). The CDR3 covers 17 residues. V gave up 6 bases and J gave up 1 base, with 22 bases separating them. In nucleotides, the CDR3 is TGTGCCAGCAGACGTGCCTATGGCCAATTTAAATCCTACGAGCAGTACTTC. It translates to CASRRAYGQFKSYEQYF.

The CDR3 sequence: CASSRHGTYEQYF. The CDR3 nucleotides are TGTGCCAGCAGCCGCCACGGTACGTACGAGCAGTACTTC. The genes are TRBV13 and TRBJ2-7; D is uncertain. CDR1 is PRHDT and CDR2 is FYEKMQ in the germline V gene (reference sequence). The CDR3 is 13 amino acids. Trimming pared 5 bases from V and 4 bases from J, leaving 12 bases between.

The V gene is TRBV6-5, the J gene TRBJ1-2, with D uncertain. The CDR3 extends over 11 amino acids. The germline V gene encodes CDR1 MNHEY and CDR2 SVGAGI. With 6 bases removed from V and 5 bases from J, the gap between germline ends came to 7 bases. This CDR3 is CASRPVYGYTF. The CDR3 region has the DNA TGTGCCAGCAGGCCGGTTTATGGCTACACCTTC.

The rearrangement joins TRBV29-1 to TRBJ1-2, with 10 bases fitting TRBD1. Trimming took 6 bases from V and 6 from J; bases not matched to a gene: 10. Germline V gene sequence: CDR1 SQVTM, CDR2 ANQGSEA. The CDR3 contains 14 residues. This CDR3 reads CSVGLGTGEHGYTF. The CDR3 DNA reads TGCAGCGTCGGACTCGGGACAGGGGAACATGGCTACACCTTC.

Only a few counts were recorded for this clone. This chain joins TRBV2 and TRBJ1-6, with D uncertain. Germline CDR1 reads SNHLY; CDR2 reads FYNNEI. This CDR3 is built from 14 residues. With 10 bases removed from V and 0 bases from J, the gap between germline ends came to 10 bases. The CDR3 reads CATIQSSYNSPLHF. The DNA of the CDR3 is TGTGCCACTATCCAGAGCTCCTATAATTCACCCCTCCACTTT.

The CDR3 spells CRGGGANEQFF. CDR3 DNA: TGCAGGGGGGGAGGGGCCAATGAGCAGTTCTTC. The genes are TRBV20-1 and TRBJ2-1, with 7 bases identical to TRBD2. This CDR3 region has 11 residues. CDR1 is DFQATT and CDR2 is SNEGSKA in the germline V gene (reference sequence).

The chain recombines TRBV30 with TRBJ1-3; the D gene is possibly TRBD1 (6 bases). The CDR3 is made up of 13 amino acids. V dropped 2 bases and J dropped 1 base, with 6 bases sitting between them. Germline V lookup: CDR1 GTSNPN, CDR2 SVGIG (reference sequence). CDR3 DNA: TGTGCCTGGAGTAGGGGGTCTGGAAACACCATATATTTT. This gives the protein CAWSRGSGNTIYF.

CDR3 DNA: TGCGCCAGCAGCTTGGGACTAGCAGGTAACAATGAGCAGTTCTTC. Protein product: CASSLGLAGNNEQFF. The chain joins TRBV5-1 to TRBJ2-1; the match to TRBD2 covers 7 bases. CDR1 is SGHRS, CDR2 YFSETQ, per germline. The CDR3 length is 15 residues. V trimming: 0 bases; J trimming: 5 bases; junction bases outside the gene matches: 5.

This chain joins TRBV29-1 and TRBJ1-1, with 8 bases lining up with TRBD1. After removal of 5 bases from V and 6 bases from J, the junction contained 11 bases not matched to a gene. Germline V gene data show CDR1 as SQVTM and CDR2 as ANQGSEA. This CDR3 contains 14 residues. The CDR3 DNA reads as TGCAGCGTTTCCCAGGACAGGGAGTTTGCTGAAGCTTTCTTT. Its translation: CSVSQDREFAEAFF.